Presented here are 7 T cell receptor beta chains from one specimen sequenced in a study of T-cell memory formation after mild COVID-19. MiXCR was run by TCRdb on the 5' RACE reads, yielding one entry per CDR3 protein. The sample yields approximately 180,000 distinct CDR3 sequences, around 16% seen once. The sample was PBMCs or a T cell subset sorted from them (not recorded which). These receptors originate from an adult woman who had mild COVID-19 (a few samples of this study predate the infection). Cell type and time point are not known.

The rearrangement links TRBV24-1 to TRBJ1-5; TRBD1 is a possible D gene (6 bases). The germline V and J ends were trimmed by 5 bases and 0 bases, with 16 bases remaining between them. This CDR3 is 17 amino acids long. Germline assignment: CDR1 KGHDR and CDR2 SFDVKD. The CDR3 bases are TGTGCCACCAGTGGAGCGCCAGGGGATTATAGCAATCAGCCCCAGCATTTT. Translated: CATSGAPGDYSNQPQHF.

This clonotype was picked up a small number of times. The rearrangement joins TRBV20-1 to TRBJ2-3; TRBD2 matches 11 bases. Germline trimming cut 3 bases from V and 2 bases from J; bases unmatched to any gene: 10. The CDR3 is 17 amino acids. Germline V CDR1 and CDR2: DFQATT, SNEGSKA (reference sequence). The CDR3, as DNA: TGCAGTGCTAGCCAAATGCGACTAGCGGGGAACACAGATACGCAGTATTTT. This sequence encodes CSASQMRLAGNTDTQYF.

The chain recombines TRBV30 with TRBJ2-2; D unresolved. CDR3 length: 13 residues. Trimming stripped 3 bases from V and 7 bases from J, with 12 bases between. Germline V lookup: CDR1 GTSNPN, CDR2 SVGIG (reference sequence). This CDR3 is CAWRTQSIGELFF. The CDR3 nucleotides are TGTGCCTGGAGAACGCAGTCTATCGGGGAGCTGTTTTTT.

The sample holds many counts of this clonotype. The rearrangement joins TRBV5-1 to TRBJ2-7; D is possibly TRBD1 (6 bases). This CDR3 is built from 15 residues. Looked up from germline, CDR1 is SGHRS and CDR2 is YFSETQ. The ends were cut back, 0 bases at V and 0 bases at J, with 10 bases in the middle. The CDR3, as DNA: TGCGCCAGCAGCTTGGATGGGACACCCTCCTACGAGCAGTACTTC. Its protein product is CASSLDGTPSYEQYF.

This clonotype was picked up a small number of times. J is TRBJ2-1 and V is TRBV5-1; tentatively, D is TRBD2 (5 bases). V lost 3 bases and J 12 bases, leaving 25 bases between the germline ends. Germline CDR1 reads SGHRS; CDR2 reads YFSETQ. This CDR3 has 16 amino acids. CDR3: CASSYSDSRVGGGQFF. CDR3 in DNA: TGCGCCAGCAGCTATAGCGACTCGCGAGTCGGAGGCGGGCAGTTCTTC.

This clonotype was detected a few times. V is TRBV29-1 and J is TRBJ2-5; 7 bases are shared with TRBD1. Germline V gene lookup returns CDR1 SQVTM and CDR2 ANQGSEA. Losses at the gene ends were 3 bases for V and 2 bases for J; bases not matched to a gene: 0. The CDR3 contains 12 residues. DNA for the CDR3: TGCAGCGTTGAGACAGGGCAAGAGACCCAGTACTTC. Encoded protein: CSVETGQETQYF. Supplemented by reference TRBV29-1 and TRBJ2-5, the full variable domain reads SAVISQKPSRDICQRGTSLTIQCQVDSQVTMMFWYRQQPGQSLTLIATANQGSEATYESGFVIDKFPISRPNLTFSTLTVSNMSPEDSSIYLCSVETGQETQYFGPGTRLLVL.

The gene calls are TRBV3-1 and TRBJ1-1; D ambiguous. The germline gives CDR1 LGHDT, CDR2 YNNKEL (reference sequence). Between the trimmed V and J ends, which lost 3 bases and 0 bases, there was a span of 8 bases. The CDR3 has 14 amino acids. This CDR3 reads CASSQREMNTEAFF. The CDR3 bases are TGTGCCAGCAGCCAGAGGGAGATGAACACTGAAGCTTTCTTT.